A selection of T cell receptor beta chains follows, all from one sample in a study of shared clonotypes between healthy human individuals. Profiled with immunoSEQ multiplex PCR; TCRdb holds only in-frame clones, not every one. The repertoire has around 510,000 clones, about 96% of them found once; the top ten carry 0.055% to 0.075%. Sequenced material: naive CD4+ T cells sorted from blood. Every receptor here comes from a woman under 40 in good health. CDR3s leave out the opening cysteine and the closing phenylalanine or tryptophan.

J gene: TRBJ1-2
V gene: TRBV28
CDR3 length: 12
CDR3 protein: ASSPGTVLGGYT

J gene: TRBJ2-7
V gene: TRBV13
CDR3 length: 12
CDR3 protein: ASSRPRGKNEQY

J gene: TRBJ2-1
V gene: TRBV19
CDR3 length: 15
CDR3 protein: ASSKAVVASGRTEQF

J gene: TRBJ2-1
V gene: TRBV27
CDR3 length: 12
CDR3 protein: ASSLPLSGNPKF

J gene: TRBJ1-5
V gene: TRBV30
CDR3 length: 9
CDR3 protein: AWSAGEAQH

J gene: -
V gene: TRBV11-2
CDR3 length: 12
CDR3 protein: ASSLTGWSYEQY

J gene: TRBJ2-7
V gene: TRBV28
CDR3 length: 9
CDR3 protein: ATQGSYEQY

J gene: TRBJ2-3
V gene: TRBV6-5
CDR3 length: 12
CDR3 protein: ASSSPGPVDTQY

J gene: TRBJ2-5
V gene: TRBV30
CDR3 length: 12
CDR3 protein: AWSVNSWAETQY

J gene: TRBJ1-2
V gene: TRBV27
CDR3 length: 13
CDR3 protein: ASSTRRETYYGYT

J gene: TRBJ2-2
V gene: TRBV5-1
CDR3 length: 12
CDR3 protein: ASSLVGNTGELF

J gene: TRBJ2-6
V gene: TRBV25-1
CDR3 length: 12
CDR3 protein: ASSDSSGANVLT

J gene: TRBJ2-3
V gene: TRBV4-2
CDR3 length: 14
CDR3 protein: ASSPANPKRADTQY